Presented here are 2 T cell receptor beta chains from one specimen sequenced in a study of T-cell reconstitution after alpha-beta-depleted transplantation in children. Using unique molecular identifiers, the investigators prepared the TCRbeta library. One entry per CDR3 protein, called by TCRdb with MiXCR from the PCR reads. The profile shows 250,000 to 300,000 distinct CDR3 sequences, around 10% of them singletons. Sequenced here: peripheral blood, sampled 180 days after TCRalphabeta/CD19-depleted stem cell transplant. The receptors shown here come from a male patient between 2 and 10 years old who had a stem cell transplant for chronic granulomatous disease, so the T cells may come from the graft donor.

This clonotype has at least ten counts. V gene TRBV12-3 or TRBV12-4 combines with J gene TRBJ2-3, with D unclear. V lost 10 bases to trimming and J lost 5 bases, with 10 bases between them. This CDR3 has 11 amino acids. CDR3 in DNA: TGTGCCACCGCCGTGTTAGATACGCAGTATTTT. This codes for CATAVLDTQYF.

Points on this clonotype: The junction shows a germline mismatch at one end, possibly a read error. This chain uses TRBV20-1 with TRBJ2-1; no definite D call. CDR3 length: 16 amino acids. Germline V gene sequence: CDR1 DFQATT, CDR2 SNEGSKA (reference sequence). The CDR3 is CCAPRQETRRINEQFF. Here the CDR3 DNA reads TGCTGTGCCCCCCGGCAGGAGACCCGCAGGATCAATGAGCAGTTCTTC.